This TCR beta chain is from a study of blood T cell repertoires in COVID-19. Only in-frame clones appear in the TCRdb table, and some are missing; sequencing was by immunoSEQ multiplex PCR. The table records 140,000 to 150,000 clones, roughly 90% of them present only once. From germline, CDR1 is MNHEY and CDR2 SVGAGI. This CDR3 contains 15 residues. Trimming cost V 6 bases and J 3 bases; bases outside gene matches: 8. Material for sequencing was peripheral blood. This clonotype was sampled from a woman aged 45 to 65 with acute or convalescent COVID-19. The gene calls are TRBV6-5 and TRBJ2-3; 8 nucleotides align to TRBD2. CDR3 protein: CASRLTGGRTDTQYF. Written as DNA, the CDR3 is TGTGCCAGCAGGCTTACGGGGGGGCGAACAGATACGCAGTATTTT.